This T cell receptor beta chain derives from a study of beta chain features in type 1 diabetes. Regarding the study as a whole: TCRB CDR3s were moderately but significantly shorter in Type 1 diabetes patients in all four CD4+ subsets. PCR could preferentially amplify shorter templates, alike in patients and controls.

CD4+ naive, central memory, regulatory and stem cell-like memory cells were sorted via CD45RO/CCR7/CD25/CD127/CD95/CD27. Since all of the isolated RNA was reverse transcribed, expressed TCRB transcripts were what got sequenced. Profiling relied on immunoSEQ multiplex PCR, and the TCRdb table lists in-frame clones only, not all of them. Of 300,000 to 350,000 clones detected, around 9.7% appear once; the ten largest clones hold roughly 0.99%. V gave up 0 bases and J gave up 5 bases, with 14 bases separating them. Germline V gene sequence: CDR1 LGHNA, CDR2 YSLEER. This CDR3 is 16 amino acids long. To note about this clone: The antigen remains unidentified.

Material: central memory CD4+ T cells from blood. V is TRBV4-3 and J is TRBJ2-1; perhaps TRBD1 as D (5 bases). The sequence was obtained from a man in his thirties or forties with type 1 diabetes. The CDR3 region is CASSQELNRGDNEQFF. In DNA, the CDR3 is TGCGCCAGCAGCCAAGAGCTAAATAGGGGCGACAATGAGCAGTTCTTC.